This T cell receptor beta chain was profiled in a study of technical replicates of blood from a few donors. The V end was cut by 3 bases, the J end by 5 bases, with 10 bases between. This CDR3 contains 13 residues. The germline V gene has CDR1 SEHNR and CDR2 FQNEAQ (reference sequence). Measured with immunoSEQ multiplex PCR; TCRdb has only the in-frame clones, and not every one. The data show more than 90,000 clones, under 97% seen once. J is TRBJ2-5 and V is TRBV7-9; D ambiguous. This receptor was identified in a human donor in good health. Specimen: T cells isolated from PBMCs. DNA of the CDR3: TGTGCCAGCAGCTTCCTGGCGGTGGAGACCCAGTACTTC. Its translation: CASSFLAVETQYF.